These 9 T cell receptor beta chains were sequenced from one sample in a study of blood T cell repertoires in COVID-19. Measured with immunoSEQ multiplex PCR; TCRdb has only the in-frame clones, and not every one. The data show about 68,000 clones, about 88% seen once. Input material: peripheral blood. Source of these receptors: a man older than 75 with COVID-19, enrolled during active disease.

The V gene is TRBV2, the J gene TRBJ1-5, with 9 bases fitting TRBD1. Germline-derived CDR1 and CDR2 are SNHLY and FYNNEI. The CDR3 covers 15 residues. V lost 6 bases, J lost 6 bases, and 9 bases stayed unmatched. CDR3 protein: CASRLQGALGQPQHF. In nucleotides, the CDR3 is TGTGCCAGCAGGTTACAGGGGGCTTTGGGTCAGCCCCAGCATTTT. Full variable domain (missing parts from reference TRBV2 and TRBJ1-5): EPEVTQTPSHQVTQMGQEVILRCVPISNHLYFYWYRQILGQKVEFLVSFYNNEISEKSEIFDDQFSVERPDGSNFTLKIRSTKLEDSAMYFCASRLQGALGQPQHFGDGTRLSIL.

The chain recombines TRBV20-1 with TRBJ2-5; D gene ambiguous. The CDR3 is 10 residues long. Germline V CDR1 and CDR2: DFQATT, SNEGSKA (reference sequence). The V gene lost 4 bases and the J gene lost 2 bases, with 2 bases spanning the gap. CDR3 sequence (DNA): TGCAGTGCTACTCAAGAGACCCAGTACTTC. It yields the protein CSATQETQYF.

The V gene is TRBV5-5, the J gene TRBJ1-6; 9 bases agree with TRBD1. Per the germline V gene, CDR1 is SGHKS and CDR2 is YYEKEE (reference sequence). Trimming removed 1 base from V and 6 bases from J; junction bases left unmatched: 8. The CDR3 spans 17 residues. CDR3 bases: TGTGCCAGCAGCTTGCTTCAGGAGGGACAGGGTAATTCACCCCTCCACTTT. Its translation is CASSLLQEGQGNSPLHF. The entire variable domain, with the rest obtained from reference TRBV5-5 and TRBJ1-6, is as follows: DAGVTQSPTHLIKTRGQQVTLRCSPISGHKSVSWYQQVLGQGPQFIFQYYEKEERGRGNFPDRFSARQFPNYSSELNVNALLLGDSALYLCASSLLQEGQGNSPLHFGNGTRLTVT.

The chain has TRBV5-6 and TRBJ2-3; the match to TRBD2 covers 11 bases. Germline V gives CDR1 SGHDT, CDR2 YYEEEE. V was pared by 7 bases and J by 3 bases, with 10 bases of the junction left unmatched. CDR3 size: 16 residues. The CDR3 nucleotides are TGTGCCAGCTCCATCCCTACTAGCGGGGGAACAGATACGCAGTATTTT. The encoded protein is CASSIPTSGGTDTQYF.

The chain has TRBV7-2 and TRBJ1-6; D might be TRBD1 (6 bases). Trimming stripped 6 bases from V and 10 bases from J, with 10 bases between. There are 12 residues in the CDR3. The V gene's germline CDR1 is SGHTA and CDR2 FQGNSA. This CDR3 is CASSYGGSPLHF. The CDR3, as DNA: TGTGCCAGCAGTTATGGGGGCTCACCCCTCCACTTT.

This clone was seen more than once but under ten times. The J gene is TRBJ1-3, the V gene TRBV7-2; TRBD1 aligns across 9 bases. V shed 0 bases, J shed 0 bases, and the junction held 3 bases outside the gene matches. Germline V gene sequence: CDR1 SGHTA, CDR2 FQGNSA. The CDR3 runs 17 residues. The CDR3 sequence: CASSLAPDRGSGNTIYF. The CDR3 bases are TGTGCCAGCAGCTTAGCGCCGGACAGGGGCTCTGGAAACACCATATATTTT.

The rearrangement links TRBV2 to TRBJ2-1; D may be TRBD2 (5 bases). V was trimmed by 2 bases and J by 8 bases, leaving 16 bases between them. CDR1 and CDR2 from the germline V gene are SNHLY and FYNNEI. The length of the CDR3 is 15 residues. CDR3 sequence reads: CASSERRLAEDEQFF. In nucleotides, the CDR3 is TGTGCCAGCAGTGAACGCCGGCTAGCAGAGGATGAGCAGTTCTTC.

The chain links TRBV5-4 to TRBJ2-7, with D possibly being TRBD2 (6 bases). This CDR3 is 14 amino acids long. The germline CDR1 and CDR2 sequences are SGHNT and YYREEE (reference sequence). Trimming cost V 1 base and J 6 bases, with 14 bases left between them. The CDR3 here is CASSLSPQGGEQYF. Here the CDR3 DNA reads TGTGCCAGCAGCTTGTCCCCTCAGGGAGGCGAGCAGTACTTC.

The CDR3, as DNA: TGTGCCAGCAGCTTAATGGGGCGAGAGGAAAAACTGTTTTTT. It encodes CASSLMGREEKLFF. This rearrangement joins TRBV7-9 to TRBJ1-4; possible D gene TRBD1, 5 bases. The germline V and J ends were trimmed by 2 bases and 8 bases, with 12 bases remaining between them. The CDR3 spans 14 residues. Germline V CDR1 and CDR2: SEHNR, FQNEAQ (reference sequence).